These 25 T cell receptor beta chains originate from one sample sequenced in a study of blood T cell repertoires in COVID-19. Clones were sequenced by immunoSEQ multiplex PCR, and TCRdb holds only the in-frame ones, with some missing. The sample lists 97,000 or so clones, roughly 85% seen once, with approximately 2% in the top ten. The sequenced sample consisted of peripheral blood. All receptors derive from a man aged 50 to 60 with active COVID-19.

DNA of the CDR3: TGTGCCAGCAGCTTAAGGGGGTCAATTACCGGGGAGCTGTTTTTT. This encodes CASSLRGSITGELFF. This rearrangement joins TRBV5-4 to TRBJ2-2; tentatively, D is TRBD1 (6 bases). The germline CDR1 and CDR2 sequences are SGHNT and YYREEE (reference sequence). V shed 2 bases and J shed 5 bases, with 13 bases lying between them. The CDR3 runs to 15 residues.

This chain links TRBV19 with TRBJ1-5; 7 bases map to TRBD1. The CDR3 loop spans 14 amino acids. From germline, CDR1 is LNHDA and CDR2 SQIVND (reference sequence). Trimming cost V 5 bases and J 8 bases; bases outside gene matches: 9. CDR3 sequence reads: CASSYGTDLEPQHF. In nucleotides, the CDR3 is TGTGCCAGTAGTTACGGGACAGATCTCGAGCCCCAGCATTTT.

The V call is TRBV7-2, the J call TRBJ2-2; 7 nucleotides agree with TRBD1. The V gene's germline CDR1 is SGHTA and CDR2 FQGNSA. The J segment lost 0 bases and the V segment lost 5 bases, leaving 3 bases of the junction unmatched. There are 15 residues in the CDR3. CDR3 amino acids: CASSGQVANTGELFF. The CDR3 DNA reads TGTGCCAGCAGCGGACAGGTCGCGAACACCGGGGAGCTGTTTTTT. Drawing the rest from reference TRBV7-2 and TRBJ2-2, the complete variable domain is GAGVSQSPSNKVTEKGKDVELRCDPISGHTALYWYRQSLGQGLEFLIYFQGNSAPDKSGLPSDRFSAERTGGSVSTLTIQRTQQEDSAVYLCASSGQVANTGELFFGEGSRLTVL.

The chain links TRBV5-5 to TRBJ1-1, with 8 bases that match TRBD1. This CDR3 has 14 amino acids. Trimming at V came to 4 bases and at J to 3 bases, leaving 5 bases not matched to a gene. CDR1 is SGHKS and CDR2 is YYEKEE in the germline V gene (reference sequence). CDR3 sequence: CASSPGQGYTEAFF. Here the CDR3 DNA reads TGTGCCAGCAGCCCCGGACAGGGCTACACTGAAGCTTTCTTT.

The genes are TRBV3-1 (or the pseudogene TRBV3-2) and TRBJ1-4; possible D gene TRBD1, 5 bases. Trimming shortened V by 4 bases and J by 4 bases, and 13 bases separated the two germline ends. This CDR3 is built from 15 residues. Germline lookup yields CDR1 LGHDT and CDR2 YNNKEL (reference sequence). The chain's CDR3 is CASSPPGRDNEKLFF. The DNA of the CDR3 is TGTGCCAGCAGCCCCCCAGGCAGGGATAATGAAAAACTGTTTTTT.

V is TRBV5-4 and J is TRBJ2-1; 8 nucleotides align to TRBD1. This CDR3 region has 16 residues. The germline V gene has CDR1 SGHNT and CDR2 YYREEE (reference sequence). V lost 3 bases, J lost 2 bases, and 7 bases stayed unmatched. The CDR3 region is CASSSGGPGAYNEQFF. The CDR3 DNA reads as TGTGCCAGCAGCTCAGGGGGCCCGGGGGCCTACAATGAGCAGTTCTTC.

The rearrangement joins TRBV19 to TRBJ1-2; D is unclear. CDR3 length equals 13 residues. Trimming cost V 7 bases and J 8 bases, with 17 bases left between them. Germline V gene lookup returns CDR1 LNHDA and CDR2 SQIVND (reference sequence). CDR3 bases: TGTGCCAGTAAAAGGGCGCCGCGGGAGGGCTACACCTTC. Encoded protein: CASKRAPREGYTF.

This clone has only a few counts. The rearrangement joins TRBV19 to TRBJ1-3, with D perhaps TRBD1 (5 bases). The V end was cut by 5 bases, the J end by 8 bases, with 19 bases between. This CDR3 is built from 15 residues. Per the germline V gene, CDR1 is LNHDA and CDR2 is SQIVND (reference sequence). The CDR3 here is CASSRTRQRMDTIYF. In nucleotides, the CDR3 is TGTGCCAGTAGTCGGACGCGACAGAGGATGGACACCATATATTTT.

This clone has just a few counts. The chain uses TRBV19 and TRBJ2-1, with no clear D. The CDR3 loop spans 16 amino acids. CDR1 is LNHDA and CDR2 is SQIVND in the germline V gene (reference sequence). The ends were cut back, 2 bases at V and 2 bases at J, with 13 bases in the middle. The CDR3 DNA is TGTGCCAGTAGTATAATGCCGGGTTTTACCTACAATGAGCAGTTCTTC. Its translation: CASSIMPGFTYNEQFF.

The chain has TRBV5-5 and TRBJ1-1, with 11 bases that match TRBD1. Germline values: CDR1 SGHKS, CDR2 YYEKEE (reference sequence). The CDR3 extends over 13 amino acids. Trimming cost V 4 bases and J 10 bases; bases outside gene matches: 6. This CDR3 is CASSPDRGRRAFF. The DNA of the CDR3 is TGTGCCAGCAGCCCGGACAGGGGGCGGCGAGCTTTCTTT.

The gene calls are TRBV4-1 and TRBJ2-4, with 9 positions matching TRBD2. The CDR3 loop spans 16 amino acids. Per germline, CDR1 MGHRA and CDR2 YSYEKL. J lost 6 bases, V lost 5 bases, and 11 bases had no gene match. The CDR3 nucleotides read TGCGCCAGCAGCGGCGTCGGCGGGGGGGTAGTAAACATTCAGTACTTC. Translation: CASSGVGGGVVNIQYF.

The chain combines TRBV9 with TRBJ2-1; 9 bases map to TRBD2. V gave up 0 bases and J gave up 2 bases; unmatched junction bases: 3. The CDR3 is 16 amino acids. The germline CDR1 and CDR2 sequences are SGDLS and YYNGEE. The CDR3 reads CASSVGLAGTYNEQFF. Written as DNA, the CDR3 is TGTGCCAGCAGCGTAGGGCTAGCGGGGACCTACAATGAGCAGTTCTTC.

This sequence joins TRBV6-1 and TRBJ1-1; 7 positions agree with TRBD1. With V trimmed by 2 bases and J by 6 bases, 3 bases remained unmatched. The CDR3 is made up of 13 amino acids. Germline V gene sequence: CDR1 MNHNS, CDR2 SASEGT. CDR3 residues: CASSERRGAEAFF. As DNA, the CDR3 is TGTGCCAGCAGTGAACGCAGGGGGGCTGAAGCTTTCTTT.

The CDR3 loop is CASSLGAGKETQYF. The DNA for the CDR3 is TGTGCCAGCAGCTTAGGAGCAGGGAAAGAGACCCAGTACTTC. The chain joins TRBV13 to TRBJ2-5, with a tentative D call TRBD1 (5 bases). CDR1 and CDR2 from the germline V gene are PRHDT and FYEKMQ (reference sequence). Between the trimmed V and J ends, which lost 0 bases and 3 bases, there was a span of 8 bases. There are 14 residues in the CDR3.

This clone was recorded once. The V gene is TRBV4-1, the J gene TRBJ2-3; 9 positions agree with TRBD2. Germline V lookup: CDR1 MGHRA, CDR2 YSYEKL. CDR3 length: 15 residues. The V segment lost 1 base and the J segment 4 bases; nucleotides outside the gene matches: 3. The CDR3 coding sequence is TGCGCCAGCAGCCAAGTTCTAGCGGGGCCAGATACGCAGTATTTT. Translated: CASSQVLAGPDTQYF.

V is TRBV30 and J is TRBJ2-7, with TRBD1 identical over 9 bases. Per the germline V gene, CDR1 is GTSNPN and CDR2 is SVGIG (reference sequence). The CDR3 is made up of 14 amino acids. V was pared by 3 bases and J by 5 bases, with 8 bases of the junction left unmatched. The CDR3 is CAWRPPDRGHEQYF. CDR3 DNA sequence: TGTGCCTGGAGGCCCCCGGACAGGGGTCACGAGCAGTACTTC. Using reference TRBV30 and TRBJ2-7 for the parts outside the CDR3, the full variable domain is SQTIHQWPATLVQPVGSPLSLECTVEGTSNPNLYWYRQAAGRGLQLLFYSVGIGQISSEVPQNLSASRPQDRQFILSSKKLLLSDSGFYLCAWRPPDRGHEQYFGPGTRLTVT.

This clone occurred once. The V call is TRBV30, the J call TRBJ1-3, with a weak D call TRBD1 (5 bases). Trimming stripped 3 bases from V and 3 bases from J, with 9 bases between. The CDR3 is 13 amino acids. Germline loops: CDR1 GTSNPN, CDR2 SVGIG (reference sequence). The CDR3 spells CAWRGGGGNTIYF. Here the CDR3 DNA reads TGTGCCTGGAGGGGGGGAGGTGGAAACACCATATATTTT.

The J gene is TRBJ1-5, the V gene TRBV19; D not certain. The germline V gene has CDR1 LNHDA and CDR2 SQIVND (reference sequence). The CDR3 is 15 residues long. Trimming removed 4 bases from V and 1 base from J, with 11 bases in between. CDR3 sequence: CASSKFPGSNQPQHF. CDR3 bases: TGTGCCAGTAGTAAGTTTCCCGGGAGCAATCAGCCCCAGCATTTT.

The chain uses TRBV20-1 and TRBJ2-7, with D maybe TRBD2 (5 bases). V was pared by 7 bases and J by 6 bases, with 13 bases between. The CDR3 loop spans 11 amino acids. Per the germline V gene, CDR1 is DFQATT and CDR2 is SNEGSKA (reference sequence). The CDR3 region is CSVTWSGEQYF. The CDR3 DNA sequence: TGCAGTGTCACGTGGAGCGGCGAGCAGTACTTC.

This sequence joins TRBV30 and TRBJ2-1; 7 bases map to TRBD1. The ends lost 2 bases at V and 5 bases at J; junction bases unmatched: 6. The germline gives CDR1 GTSNPN, CDR2 SVGIG (reference sequence). The CDR3 loop spans 14 amino acids. The CDR3 DNA follows: TGTGCCTGGAGTAGACAGGGCCTAAACAATGAGCAGTTCTTC. Translated: CAWSRQGLNNEQFF.

The chain combines TRBV7-2 with TRBJ2-1; possibly TRBD2 for D (7 bases). CDR3 size: 14 residues. V lost 5 bases, J lost 8 bases, and 16 bases lay in between. From germline, CDR1 is SGHTA and CDR2 FQGNSA. CDR3: CASSPWTRGDEQFF. CDR3 DNA: TGTGCCAGCAGCCCCTGGACTAGGGGGGATGAGCAGTTCTTC.

V usage is TRBV4-2 and J usage is TRBJ2-5; 12 nucleotides match TRBD2. V shed 0 bases, J shed 2 bases, and the junction held 1 base outside the gene matches. The V gene's germline CDR1 is LGHNA and CDR2 YNFKEQ. This CDR3 spans 16 amino acids. CDR3 residues: CASSQDGLAGQETQYF. As DNA, the CDR3 is TGTGCCAGCAGCCAAGATGGACTAGCGGGACAAGAGACCCAGTACTTC.

The chain uses TRBV18 and TRBJ2-1, with TRBD2 as a possible D gene (5 bases). Germline-derived CDR1 and CDR2 are KGHSH and LQKENI. The CDR3 covers 14 residues. The V end lost 1 base, the J end lost 4 bases, and 8 bases lay between the germline ends. The CDR3 region has the DNA TGTGCCAGCTCACCACGGGAGCTATACAATGAGCAGTTCTTC. It is translated as CASSPRELYNEQFF. Filled out from reference TRBV18 and TRBJ2-1, the complete variable domain reads NAGVMQNPRHLVRRRGQEARLRCSPMKGHSHVYWYRQLPEEGLKFMVYLQKENIIDESGMPKERFSAEFPKEGPSILRIQQVVRGDSAAYFCASSPRELYNEQFFGPGTRLTVL.

The chain employs TRBV6-2 or TRBV6-3 and TRBJ2-1; 8 bases line up with TRBD1. V trimming: 2 bases; J trimming: 7 bases; junction bases outside the gene matches: 4. The CDR3 is made up of 14 amino acids. In germline, CDR1 is MNHEY, CDR2 SVGEGT. The chain's CDR3 is CASSYVTGANEQFF. DNA for the CDR3: TGTGCCAGCAGTTACGTGACAGGGGCGAATGAGCAGTTCTTC.

The CDR3 region is CASSPGTISYEQYF. In DNA, the CDR3 is TGTGCCAGCAGCCCCGGGACAATCTCCTACGAGCAGTACTTC. The chain combines TRBV3-1 (or the pseudogene TRBV3-2) with TRBJ2-7; perhaps TRBD1 as D (6 bases). Trimming cost V 4 bases and J 0 bases, with 10 bases left between them. This CDR3 is built from 14 residues. Looked up from germline, CDR1 is LGHDT and CDR2 is YNNKEL (reference sequence).